The clone carrying this T cell receptor (beta chain) occurred a few times. The data were obtained in a study of blood T cell repertoires in COVID-19. Turning to the study itself: Spain, Italy and the United States supplied samples that represented acute and convalescent COVID-19. From T cells, B-cell-depleted T cells, or PBMCs came the material, which was cDNA or gDNA.

Germline assignment: CDR1 SGHNT and CDR2 YENEEA. V trimming: 5 bases; J trimming: 0 bases; junction bases outside the gene matches: 8. This CDR3 is built from 17 residues. In the original analysis: Amplified reference gene primers provided the basis for estimating nucleated cell counts. Method: immunoSEQ multiplex PCR; TCRdb's copy keeps in-frame clones and lacks some. V, J and clone size derive from that table, while D and trimming were established from the DNA sequence. Altogether around 100,000 clones are present, roughly nine tenths being singletons, with the ten largest covering roughly 5%. The sequence was collected from a man aged 50 to 60 with acute or convalescent COVID-19. The chain recombines TRBV11-3 with TRBJ2-5, with TRBD2 matching 11 bases. Material for sequencing was peripheral blood. CDR3 protein: CASSPGTSGKYQETQYF. In DNA form, the CDR3 reads TGTGCCAGCAGCCCGGGGACTAGCGGAAAGTACCAAGAGACCCAGTACTTC.